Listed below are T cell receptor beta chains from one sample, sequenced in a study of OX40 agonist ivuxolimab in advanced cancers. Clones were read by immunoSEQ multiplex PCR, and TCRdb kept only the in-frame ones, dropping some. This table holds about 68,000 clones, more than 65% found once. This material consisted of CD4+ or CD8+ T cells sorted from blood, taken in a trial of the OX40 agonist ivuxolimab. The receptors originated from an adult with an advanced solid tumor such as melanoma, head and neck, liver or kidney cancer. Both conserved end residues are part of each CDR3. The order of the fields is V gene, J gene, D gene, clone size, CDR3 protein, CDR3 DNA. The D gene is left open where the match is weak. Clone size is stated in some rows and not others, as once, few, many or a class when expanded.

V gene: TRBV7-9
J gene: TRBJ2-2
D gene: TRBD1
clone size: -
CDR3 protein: CASSSGEGAYTGELFF
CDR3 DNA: TGTGCCAGCAGCTCGGGTGAGGGGGCGTACACCGGGGAGCTGTTTTTT

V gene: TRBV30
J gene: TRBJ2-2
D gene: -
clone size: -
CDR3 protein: CAWSPGRVRAGELFF
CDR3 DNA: TGTGCCTGGAGCCCCGGGCGCGTGAGAGCCGGGGAGCTGTTTTTT

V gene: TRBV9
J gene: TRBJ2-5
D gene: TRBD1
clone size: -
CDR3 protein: CASSLSGGQETQYF
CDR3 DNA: TGTGCCAGCAGCTTGTCAGGGGGACAAGAGACCCAGTACTTC

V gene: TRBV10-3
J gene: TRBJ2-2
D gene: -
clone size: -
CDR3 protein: CAISGGGELFF
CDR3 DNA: TGTGCCATCAGTGGGGGTGGGGAGCTGTTTTTT

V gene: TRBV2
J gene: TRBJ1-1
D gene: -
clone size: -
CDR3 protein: CASSGRQIEAFF
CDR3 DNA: TGTGCCAGCAGTGGTAGACAGATTGAAGCTTTCTTT

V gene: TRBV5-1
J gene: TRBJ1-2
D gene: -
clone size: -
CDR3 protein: CASSREDYGYTF
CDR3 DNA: TGCGCCAGCAGCAGGGAAGACTATGGCTACACCTTC

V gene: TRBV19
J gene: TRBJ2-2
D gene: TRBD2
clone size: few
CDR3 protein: CASSIGREGPKTGELFF
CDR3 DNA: TGTGCCAGTAGTATCGGGCGGGAGGGCCCAAAGACCGGGGAGCTGTTTTTT

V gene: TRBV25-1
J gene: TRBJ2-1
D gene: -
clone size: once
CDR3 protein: CASSGVRSNEQFF
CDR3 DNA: TGTGCCAGCAGTGGTGTCAGGAGCAATGAGCAGTTCTTC

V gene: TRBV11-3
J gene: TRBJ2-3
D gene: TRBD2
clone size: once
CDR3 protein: CASSLRTVAGGTDTQYF
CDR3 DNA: TGTGCCAGCAGCTTAAGGACCGTAGCGGGAGGCACAGATACGCAGTATTTT

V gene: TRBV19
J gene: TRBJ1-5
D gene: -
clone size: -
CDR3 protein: CVRGSNQPQHF
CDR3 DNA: TGTGTCCGGGGAAGCAATCAGCCCCAGCATTTT

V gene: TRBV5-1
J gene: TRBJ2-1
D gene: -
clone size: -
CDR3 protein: CASSFNGGSYNEQFF
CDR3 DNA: TGCGCCAGCAGCTTTAATGGGGGATCCTACAATGAGCAGTTCTTC

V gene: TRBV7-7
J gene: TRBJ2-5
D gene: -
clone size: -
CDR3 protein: CASSLENDGTQYF
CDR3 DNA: TGTGCTAGCAGCTTAGAAAACGACGGGACCCAGTACTTC

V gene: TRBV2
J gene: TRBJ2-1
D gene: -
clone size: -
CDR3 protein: CASILDSYNEQFF
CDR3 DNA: TGTGCCAGCATCCTGGACAGCTACAATGAGCAGTTCTTC

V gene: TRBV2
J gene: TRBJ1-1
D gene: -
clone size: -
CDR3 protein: CASSAGGSDTEAFF
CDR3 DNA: TGTGCCAGCAGTGCGGGGGGAAGTGACACTGAAGCTTTCTTT

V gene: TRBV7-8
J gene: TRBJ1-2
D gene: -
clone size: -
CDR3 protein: CASSPFLGAGYTF
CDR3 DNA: TGTGCCAGCAGCCCCTTCCTTGGAGCTGGCTACACCTTC

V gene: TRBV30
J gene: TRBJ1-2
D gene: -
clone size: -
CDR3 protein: CAWTSSGIYGYTF
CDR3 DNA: TGTGCCTGGACCAGTTCAGGGATCTATGGCTACACCTTC

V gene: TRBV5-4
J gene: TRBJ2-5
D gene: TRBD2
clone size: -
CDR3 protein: CASSEGLAGETQYF
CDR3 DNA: TGTGCCAGCAGCGAGGGACTAGCGGGAGAGACCCAGTACTTC

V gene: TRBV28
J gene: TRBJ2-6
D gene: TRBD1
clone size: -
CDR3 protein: CASSTDRAGANVLTF
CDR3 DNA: TGTGCCAGCAGTACCGACAGGGCTGGGGCCAACGTCCTGACTTTC

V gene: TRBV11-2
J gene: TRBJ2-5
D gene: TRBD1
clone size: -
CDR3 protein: CASSLLPTQTGGRGTQYF
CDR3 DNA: TGTGCCAGCAGCTTATTACCCACCCAGACAGGGGGCCGGGGGACCCAGTACTTC

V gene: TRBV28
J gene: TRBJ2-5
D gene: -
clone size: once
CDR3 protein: CASTPGGAGAETQYF
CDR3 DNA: TGTGCCAGCACCCCAGGGGGGGCTGGGGCGGAGACCCAGTACTTC

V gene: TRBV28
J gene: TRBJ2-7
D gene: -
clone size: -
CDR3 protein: CASSLMGQTYEQYF
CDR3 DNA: TGTGCCAGCAGTTTAATGGGACAAACCTACGAGCAGTACTTC

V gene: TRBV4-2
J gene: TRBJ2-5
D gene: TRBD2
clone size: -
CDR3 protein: CASSQGTSGGETQYF
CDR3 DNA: TGTGCCAGCAGCCAGGGGACTAGCGGGGGGGAGACCCAGTACTTC

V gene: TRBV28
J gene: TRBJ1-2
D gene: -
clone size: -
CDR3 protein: CASSWGFRGYGYTF
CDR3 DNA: TGTGCCAGCAGCTGGGGTTTTCGAGGCTATGGCTACACCTTC

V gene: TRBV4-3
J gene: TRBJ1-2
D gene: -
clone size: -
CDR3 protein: CASSQERAGGYTF
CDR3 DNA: TGCGCCAGCAGCCAAGAGAGGGCTGGTGGCTACACCTTC

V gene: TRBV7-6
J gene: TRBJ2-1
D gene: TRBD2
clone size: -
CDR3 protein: CASSLARVGFSREGRYEQFF
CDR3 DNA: TGTGCCAGCAGCTTAGCCAGGGTCGGGTTTTCGCGGGAGGGTCGCTATGAGCAGTTCTTC

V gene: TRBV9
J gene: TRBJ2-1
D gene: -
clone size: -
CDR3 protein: CASSSSDYNEQFF
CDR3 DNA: TGTGCCAGCAGCTCTAGCGATTACAATGAGCAGTTCTTC

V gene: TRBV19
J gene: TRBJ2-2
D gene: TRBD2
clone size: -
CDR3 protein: CASSIFEGGPTGELFF
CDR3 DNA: TGTGCCAGTAGTATCTTTGAGGGAGGGCCCACCGGGGAGCTGTTTTTT

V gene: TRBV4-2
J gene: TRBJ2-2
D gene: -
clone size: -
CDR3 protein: CASSLSRGLPSAGELFF
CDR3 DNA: TGTGCCAGCAGCCTAAGCCGGGGACTCCCTTCCGCCGGGGAGCTGTTTTTT

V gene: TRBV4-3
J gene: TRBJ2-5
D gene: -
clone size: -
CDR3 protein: CASSQEVRGLETQYF
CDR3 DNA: TGCGCCAGCAGCCAAGAAGTCCGGGGACTGGAGACCCAGTACTTC

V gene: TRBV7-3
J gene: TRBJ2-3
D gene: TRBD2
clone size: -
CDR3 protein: CASRASGTGGADTQYF
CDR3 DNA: TGTGCCAGCAGGGCTAGCGGGACCGGAGGGGCAGATACGCAGTATTTT

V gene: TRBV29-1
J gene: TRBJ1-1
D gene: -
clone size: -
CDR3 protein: CSVLLIRGTEAFF
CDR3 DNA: TGCAGCGTTCTCCTCATCCGGGGCACTGAAGCTTTCTTT

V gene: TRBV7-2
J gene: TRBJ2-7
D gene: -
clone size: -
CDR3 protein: CASSRGTPSSYEQYF
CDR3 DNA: TGTGCCAGCAGCCGAGGGACACCAAGCTCCTACGAGCAGTACTTC

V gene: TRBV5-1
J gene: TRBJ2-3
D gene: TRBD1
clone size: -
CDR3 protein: CASSGTGGSSDTQYF
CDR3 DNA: TGCGCCAGCAGCGGAACAGGGGGATCATCGGATACGCAGTATTTT

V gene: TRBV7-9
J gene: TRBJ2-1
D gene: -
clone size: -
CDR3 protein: CASSLVKETGQFF
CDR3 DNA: TGTGCCAGCAGCTTAGTCAAAGAGACAGGGCAGTTCTTC

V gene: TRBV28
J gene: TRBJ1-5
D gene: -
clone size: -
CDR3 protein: CASSLLGFGNQPQHF
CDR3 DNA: TGTGCCAGCAGTTTATTGGGTTTCGGCAATCAGCCCCAGCATTTT

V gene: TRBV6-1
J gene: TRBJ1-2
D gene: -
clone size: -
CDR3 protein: CARPGYGYTF
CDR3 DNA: TGTGCCCGCCCGGGCTATGGCTACACCTTC

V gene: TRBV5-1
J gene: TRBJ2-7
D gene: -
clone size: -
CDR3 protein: CASGVLETYEQYF
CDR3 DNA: TGCGCCAGCGGGGTACTAGAAACCTACGAGCAGTACTTC

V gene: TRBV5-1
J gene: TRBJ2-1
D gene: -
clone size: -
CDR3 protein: CASSLGQRSEQFF
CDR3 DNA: TGCGCCAGCAGCTTGGGGCAACGCAGTGAGCAGTTCTTC

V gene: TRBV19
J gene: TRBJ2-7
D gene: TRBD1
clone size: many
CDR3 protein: CASTPDRDSYEQYF
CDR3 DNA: TGTGCCAGTACTCCAGACAGGGATTCCTACGAGCAGTACTTC

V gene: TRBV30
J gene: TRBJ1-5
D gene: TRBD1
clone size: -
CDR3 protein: CAWADGTGQGQPQHF
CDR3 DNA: TGTGCCTGGGCTGACGGGACAGGGCAAGGTCAGCCCCAGCATTTT